The TCR beta chain under discussion was sequenced for a study of shared clonotypes between healthy human individuals. The CDR3 has 14 residues. The germline V and J ends were trimmed by 0 bases and 5 bases, with 12 bases remaining between them. Per germline, CDR1 SGHRS and CDR2 YFSETQ. Assay used: immunoSEQ multiplex PCR; TCRdb lists only in-frame clones, some missing. The sample lists some 2 million clones; approximately 95% were seen once. In the case of this clone: Its cognate antigen is unknown.

Whole-study findings and limits: Generally, estimated richness proved larger in naive subsets than it did in memory subsets.

Selected positively for CCR7 and CD45RO-negative, naive CD8 cells excluded terminally differentiated effector memory CD45RA+ cells. V and J are TRBV5-1 and TRBJ2-7, with D unresolved. The specimen was naive CD8+ T cells sorted from blood. The sequence was collected from a man between 18 and 29 years old in good health. Here the CDR3 reads CASSLDSSKDEQYF. The CDR3, as DNA: TGCGCCAGCAGCTTGGACAGTTCCAAAGACGAGCAGTACTTC.